This T cell receptor (beta chain) comes out of a study of T cells in Graves' hyperthyroidism and ophthalmopathy. This clonotype was observed a handful of times. The antigen remains unidentified. Study results and limitations: Most clonotypes expanded in the thyroid (above 0.001) were also present in blood.

This CDR3 comprises 13 residues. V was cut by 2 bases and J by 5 bases, with 9 bases left in between. Germline V gene data show CDR1 as MDHEN and CDR2 as SYDVKM. RNA transcripts provided the source from which TCR beta CDR3 regions were amplified. The HTBI set primed first-round TCR CDR3 RT-PCR. MiXCR, run by TCRdb on the multiplex PCR reads, gives a single entry per CDR3 protein. The data show about 350,000 distinct CDR3 sequences, roughly an eighth seen once. Specimen: blood. This chain links TRBV28 with TRBJ2-5; weak D call: TRBD2 (5 bases). The source is a woman between 40 and 55 years old with Graves' ophthalmopathy. The CDR3 loop is CASSLGGPETQYF. CDR3 coding DNA: TGTGCCAGCAGTTTAGGAGGTCCTGAGACCCAGTACTTC. Supplemented by reference TRBV28 and TRBJ2-5, the full variable domain reads DVKVTQSSRYLVKRTGEKVFLECVQDMDHENMFWYRQDPGLGLRLIYFSYDVKMKEKGDIPEGYSVSREKKERFSLILESASTNQTSMYLCASSLGGPETQYFGPGTRLLVL.